These 31 T cell receptor beta chains were all obtained from the same sample, sequenced in a study of identical twins. From the 5' RACE reads, TCRdb called clonotypes with MiXCR, one entry per CDR3 protein. The top ten clones hold 0.4% to 0.6% of a sample with about 530,000 distinct CDR3 sequences, under 25% of them seen once. The sample was also reused in another study, on yellow fever vaccine responses in identical twins.

The sample taken for sequencing was CD4+ T cells sorted from blood. The source is a woman between 18 and 29 years old in good health.

This clonotype was seen more than once but under ten times. The V and J genes are TRBV2 and TRBJ2-1; D perhaps matches TRBD1 (5 bases). This CDR3 is built from 15 residues. The V and J ends lost 6 bases and 1 base respectively, with 13 bases between them. CDR1 SNHLY and CDR2 FYNNEI come from the germline V gene. In DNA, the CDR3 is TGTGCCAGCAGCCAACAGGCGAGATCCTACAATGAGCAGTTCTTC. It translates to CASSQQARSYNEQFF. The full variable domain, in which reference TRBV2 and TRBJ2-1 provide the parts outside the CDR3, is EPEVTQTPSHQVTQMGQEVILRCVPISNHLYFYWYRQILGQKVEFLVSFYNNEISEKSEIFDDQFSVERPDGSNFTLKIRSTKLEDSAMYFCASSQQARSYNEQFFGPGTRLTVL.

V usage is TRBV29-1 and J usage is TRBJ2-7, with 7 bases matching TRBD1. The germline gives CDR1 SQVTM, CDR2 ANQGSEA. The CDR3 consists of 14 residues. V shed 0 bases and J 6 bases; nucleotides not matched to a gene: 8. CDR3 residues: CSVEDRKGAGEQYF. For the CDR3, the DNA is TGCAGCGTTGAAGATCGAAAGGGGGCTGGCGAGCAGTACTTC.

The rearrangement uses TRBV28 and TRBJ2-7, with TRBD2 matching 10 bases. This CDR3 contains 16 residues. Germline loops: CDR1 MDHEN, CDR2 SYDVKM. V lost 3 bases, J lost 2 bases, and 7 bases stayed unmatched. This CDR3 reads CASSLPSGRSAYEQYF. The DNA for the CDR3 is TGTGCCAGCAGTTTGCCTAGCGGGAGATCCGCCTACGAGCAGTACTTC.

V gene TRBV10-3 combines with J gene TRBJ1-2; TRBD1 matches 7 bases. The V gene end was trimmed by 6 bases and the J gene end by 5 bases; junction bases not matched to a gene: 9. The CDR3 runs 14 residues. Germline V gene sequence: CDR1 ENHRY, CDR2 SYGVKD. CDR3 DNA sequence: TGTGCCATCAGCCACAGGGGAATAGGGTATGGCTACACCTTC. Its protein is CAISHRGIGYGYTF.

This sequence joins TRBV12-3 or TRBV12-4 and TRBJ2-7; TRBD2 matches at 7 bases. Unmatched junction bases numbered 5, after V lost 6 bases and J lost 0 bases. This CDR3 has 14 residues. Here the CDR3 reads CASRPSGSSYEQYF. The CDR3 DNA is TGTGCCAGCAGGCCTAGCGGAAGCTCCTACGAGCAGTACTTC.

This chain connects TRBV6-5 to TRBJ2-3; D may be TRBD1 (6 bases). The CDR3 contains 15 residues. Germline CDR1 MNHEY, CDR2 SVGAGI. The germline V and J ends were trimmed by 4 bases and 3 bases, with 14 bases remaining between them. The chain's CDR3 is CASSLKQGMTDTQYF. In DNA form, the CDR3 reads TGTGCCAGCAGTTTAAAACAGGGCATGACAGATACGCAGTATTTT.

This clonotype occurred a few times. The chain has TRBV18 and TRBJ1-5; 7 bases align to TRBD1. The CDR3 spans 14 residues. The V and J ends lost 1 base and 4 bases, in that order; junction bases with no gene match: 1. Germline CDR1 is KGHSH and CDR2 is LQKENI. CDR3 protein: CASSPQTGNQPQHF. The CDR3 DNA is TGTGCCAGCTCACCACAGACAGGGAATCAGCCCCAGCATTTT. Filled out from reference TRBV18 and TRBJ1-5, the complete variable domain reads NAGVMQNPRHLVRRRGQEARLRCSPMKGHSHVYWYRQLPEEGLKFMVYLQKENIIDESGMPKERFSAEFPKEGPSILRIQQVVRGDSAAYFCASSPQTGNQPQHFGDGTRLSIL.

This clonotype occurred a few times. The rearrangement links TRBV10-3 to TRBJ2-7, with a weak D call TRBD1 (6 bases). V was clipped by 6 bases and J by 6 bases, with 12 bases between them. Germline lookup yields CDR1 ENHRY and CDR2 SYGVKD. The CDR3 length is 12 residues. CDR3: CAISKGGPEQYF. The CDR3 nucleotides are TGTGCCATCAGCAAAGGGGGTCCCGAGCAGTACTTC.

The chain is built from TRBV20-1 and TRBJ2-3, with TRBD2 identical over 12 bases. Germline assignment: CDR1 DFQATT and CDR2 SNEGSKA (reference sequence). The CDR3 covers 15 residues. V was pared by 5 bases and J by 5 bases, with 8 bases of the junction left unmatched. The CDR3 loop is CSAPRLAGDLDTQYF. As DNA, the CDR3 is TGCAGTGCTCCAAGACTAGCGGGAGATTTAGATACGCAGTATTTT.

This clonotype has only a few counts. The chain couples TRBV12-3 or TRBV12-4 to TRBJ1-2; D unclear. The V end was cut by 3 bases, the J end by 0 bases, with 5 bases between. This CDR3 comprises 13 residues. CDR3 coding DNA: TGTGCCAGCAGTTTTGAGCCTAACTATGGCTACACCTTC. The encoded protein is CASSFEPNYGYTF.

This CDR3 is CASSLTGLPTYEQYF. In nucleotides, the CDR3 is TGTGCCAGCTCACTGACAGGGCTCCCCACCTACGAGCAGTACTTC. The rearrangement uses TRBV18 and TRBJ2-7; 7 positions agree with TRBD1. CDR3 size: 15 residues. Looked up from germline, CDR1 is KGHSH and CDR2 is LQKENI. The junction had 8 bases not matched to a gene; V was cut back by 4 bases and J by 2 bases.

The gene calls are TRBV5-1 and TRBJ2-1; possible D gene TRBD2, 7 bases. From germline, CDR1 is SGHRS and CDR2 YFSETQ. There are 14 residues in the CDR3. Deletions cut 7 bases from V and 8 bases from J, with 19 bases between. DNA of the CDR3: TGCGCCAGCCAAAGGGGGGGGAATGTCGATGAGCAGTTCTTC. This translates into CASQRGGNVDEQFF.

This clonotype was seen only a few times. The chain has TRBV12-3 or TRBV12-4 and TRBJ2-1, with 9 positions matching TRBD2. The CDR3 runs 14 residues. V shed 4 bases and J 6 bases; nucleotides not matched to a gene: 4. The CDR3: CASSSRTSANEQFF. CDR3 DNA: TGTGCCAGCAGTTCCCGGACTAGCGCCAATGAGCAGTTCTTC.

This clonotype turned up a few times. J is TRBJ2-1 and V is TRBV5-1, with D perhaps matching TRBD2 (8 bases). The CDR3 totals 16 residues. The ends were cut back, 1 base at V and 4 bases at J, with 15 bases in the middle. Per the germline V gene, CDR1 is SGHRS and CDR2 is YFSETQ. The CDR3 sequence is CASSLPGRGQYNEQFF. CDR3 nucleotide sequence: TGCGCCAGCAGCTTGCCCGGGAGGGGGCAATACAATGAGCAGTTCTTC.

The chain carries TRBV12-3 or TRBV12-4 and TRBJ2-1, with 9 bases lining up with TRBD1. The CDR3 is 15 amino acids. Trimming at V came to 3 bases and at J to 8 bases, leaving 8 bases not matched to a gene. The chain's CDR3 is CASSLGGQGTHEQFF. CDR3 nucleotide sequence: TGTGCCAGCAGTTTGGGAGGACAGGGGACTCATGAGCAGTTCTTC.

This clonotype was picked up a small number of times. The chain links TRBV20-1 to TRBJ2-5; a possible D gene is TRBD2 (5 bases). The V and J ends lost 1 base and 1 base respectively, with 13 bases between them. This CDR3 has 15 residues. The germline V gene encodes CDR1 DFQATT and CDR2 SNEGSKA (reference sequence). Here the CDR3 reads CSARVGGFAQETQYF. CDR3 coding DNA: TGCAGTGCTAGAGTAGGAGGATTCGCCCAAGAGACCCAGTACTTC.

The chain combines TRBV20-1 with TRBJ2-7; D possibly corresponds to TRBD2 (5 bases). V was clipped by 0 bases and J by 0 bases, with 15 bases between them. Germline V gene sequence: CDR1 DFQATT, CDR2 SNEGSKA (reference sequence). There are 16 residues in the CDR3. CDR3 bases: TGCAGTGCTAGAGATCGCCGGGCGGGTCCCTCCTACGAGCAGTACTTC. Translation: CSARDRRAGPSYEQYF.

This clonotype appeared many times. The chain has TRBV7-6 and TRBJ2-1; D may match TRBD1 or TRBD2 (5 bases each). Germline V CDR1 and CDR2: SGHVS, FNYEAQ. The CDR3 is 15 amino acids. Trimming took 11 bases from V and 1 from J, leaving 18 bases between them. Here the CDR3 reads CARGRLLVSYNEQFF. CDR3 bases: TGTGCCCGGGGACGGCTCCTAGTTTCCTACAATGAGCAGTTCTTC.

This clonotype was picked up a small number of times. The J gene is TRBJ2-1, the V gene TRBV27; TRBD1 might be the D (6 bases). V shed 7 bases and J shed 4 bases, with 11 bases lying between them. Germline V gene lookup returns CDR1 MNHEY and CDR2 SMNVEV (reference sequence). The CDR3 loop spans 13 amino acids. The chain's CDR3 is CASKKDSYNEQFF. CDR3 DNA: TGTGCCAGCAAAAAGGACAGTTACAATGAGCAGTTCTTC.

This clonotype has more than one count but fewer than ten. J is TRBJ2-5 and V is TRBV5-1; TRBD2 agrees at 9 bases. Germline V CDR1 and CDR2: SGHRS, YFSETQ. V shed 1 base and J 2 bases; nucleotides not matched to a gene: 6. The CDR3 runs to 16 residues. The CDR3: CASSLRASGTQETQYF. In nucleotides, the CDR3 is TGCGCCAGCAGCTTGCGGGCTAGCGGGACACAAGAGACCCAGTACTTC.

In this sample, this clonotype turned up a few times. Mismatch with germline at one junction end may stem from a read error. The chain recombines TRBV20-1 with TRBJ2-7; D assignment may be TRBD1 or TRBD2 (5 bases each). CDR1 and CDR2 from the germline V gene are DFQATT and SNEGSKA (reference sequence). The length of the CDR3 is 11 residues. In nucleotides, the CDR3 is TGCAGTGCCAGAGAGGGGTCCGAGCAGTACTTC. Translation gives CSAREGSEQYF.

In its sample, this clonotype was seen a few times. The chain combines TRBV5-1 with TRBJ1-1; 7 bases align to TRBD1. CDR3 length equals 13 residues. Germline CDR1 and CDR2: SGHRS and YFSETQ. The ends lost 0 bases at V and 6 bases at J; junction bases unmatched: 2. The CDR3 region is CASSLGQGAEAFF. CDR3 in DNA: TGCGCCAGCAGCTTGGGACAGGGCGCTGAAGCTTTCTTT. Complete variable domain (other parts from reference TRBV5-1 and TRBJ1-1): KAGVTQTPRYLIKTRGQQVTLSCSPISGHRSVSWYQQTPGQGLQFLFEYFSETQRNKGNFPGRFSGRQFSNSRSEMNVSTLELGDSALYLCASSLGQGAEAFFGQGTRLTVV.

This clonotype has only a few counts. This rearrangement joins TRBV10-3 to TRBJ2-2; 10 bases map to TRBD2. Trimming at V came to 2 bases and at J to 4 bases, leaving 7 bases not matched to a gene. Germline values: CDR1 ENHRY, CDR2 SYGVKD. The CDR3 loop spans 17 amino acids. CDR3 in amino acids: CAISEGLAGDGTGELFF. The CDR3, as DNA: TGTGCCATCAGTGAGGGGCTAGCGGGGGACGGCACCGGGGAGCTGTTTTTT.

The gene calls are TRBV4-1 and TRBJ2-1; tentative D call: TRBD2 (6 bases). Germline V gives CDR1 MGHRA, CDR2 YSYEKL. V was clipped by 4 bases and J by 8 bases, with 15 bases between them. This CDR3 is built from 14 residues. The CDR3 here is CASSRIQGGDEQFF. CDR3 nucleotides: TGCGCCAGCAGCCGAATACAAGGCGGGGATGAGCAGTTCTTC.

This clonotype was observed a few times. The chain links TRBV7-9 to TRBJ2-4; weak D call: TRBD2 (5 bases). Trimming took 5 bases from V and 6 from J, leaving 14 bases between them. CDR3 length: 14 amino acids. From germline, CDR1 is SEHNR and CDR2 FQNEAQ (reference sequence). In DNA form, the CDR3 reads TGTGCCAGCAGCCACGGGGAATCAGGAAACATTCAGTACTTC. Translation gives CASSHGESGNIQYF.

This clonotype showed up just a few times. The chain employs TRBV28 and TRBJ2-1, with TRBD2 matching 9 bases. The ends lost 3 bases at V and 8 bases at J; junction bases unmatched: 8. In germline, CDR1 is MDHEN, CDR2 SYDVKM. The length of the CDR3 is 15 residues. The chain's CDR3 is CASSFSGSLRDEQFF. The CDR3 DNA reads TGTGCCAGCAGTTTTAGCGGGAGTCTTCGGGATGAGCAGTTCTTC.

This clonotype was observed a few times. This rearrangement joins TRBV24-1 to TRBJ2-7; tentative D call: TRBD2 (5 bases). The germline gives CDR1 KGHDR, CDR2 SFDVKD. This CDR3 has 14 amino acids. The ends were cut back, 7 bases at V and 1 base at J, with 13 bases in the middle. CDR3 in DNA: TGTGCCACCAGGCCGGGAATTTCTTCCTACGAGCAGTACTTC. Amino acids: CATRPGISSYEQYF.

The genes are TRBV20-1 and TRBJ1-2; D unclear. With 4 bases removed from V and 8 bases from J, the gap between germline ends came to 11 bases. CDR3 size: 11 residues. Germline values: CDR1 DFQATT, CDR2 SNEGSKA (reference sequence). The CDR3 nucleotides are TGCAGTGCTACGGAGCCTGGGGGCTACACCTTC. Amino acids: CSATEPGGYTF.

This clonotype has just a few counts. The J gene is TRBJ1-5, the V gene TRBV6-4; 11 nucleotides align to TRBD1. Germline lookup yields CDR1 MRHNA and CDR2 SNTAGT. The J segment lost 6 bases and the V segment lost 3 bases, leaving 1 base of the junction unmatched. This CDR3 is 14 amino acids long. The CDR3 spells CASSEGTGGQPQHF. The CDR3 DNA follows: TGTGCCAGCAGTGAAGGGACAGGGGGTCAGCCCCAGCATTTT.

The chain carries TRBV12-3 or TRBV12-4 and TRBJ1-5; no clear D gene. The V end was cut by 0 bases, the J end by 10 bases, with 10 bases between. The CDR3 spans 13 residues. In DNA form, the CDR3 reads TGTGCCAGCAGTTTAGCCCCACTCCATCCCCAGCATTTT. This gives the protein CASSLAPLHPQHF.

The chain combines TRBV19 with TRBJ1-5; weak D call: TRBD1 (6 bases). CDR3 length: 12 residues. Trimming left V 5 bases short and J 11 bases short, with 13 bases between. Germline assignment: CDR1 LNHDA and CDR2 SQIVND (reference sequence). The CDR3 sequence: CASSQGSYAQHF. The CDR3 DNA is TGTGCCAGTAGTCAGGGGAGTTATGCCCAGCATTTT.